Listed below are T cell receptor beta chains from one sample, sequenced in a study of shared clonotypes between healthy human individuals. TCRdb's table, derived via immunoSEQ multiplex PCR, lists solely in-frame clones and lacks some. The sample contains 2 million to 2.5 million clones, 93% of which appear only once. What was sequenced was naive CD4+ T cells from PBMCs. These receptors originate from a man aged 18 to 30 in good health. Some clones in this sample may be carry-over from other donors' samples. CDR3s include the opening cysteine and the closing phenylalanine or tryptophan. The D gene is left open where the match is weak. Expanded clones get a size class; other rows say once, few or many, or leave the size out.

size	V	J	D	CDR3	DNA
NA	TRBV7-9	TRBJ2-7	NA	CASSSFLGSYEQYF	TGTGCCAGCAGCTCCTTTCTAGGGTCCTACGAGCAGTACTTC
NA	TRBV30	TRBJ1-1	NA	CAWSAARTGNTEAFF	TGTGCCTGGAGTGCGGCCCGGACGGGGAACACTGAAGCTTTCTTT
NA	TRBV29-1	TRBJ1-2	NA	CSVLPPGSDGYTF	TGCAGCGTTCTACCCCCGGGCTCCGACGGCTACACCTTC
NA	TRBV5-1	TRBJ2-7	TRBD1	CASSLAGTGDEQYF	TGCGCCAGCAGCTTGGCCGGGACAGGGGACGAGCAGTACTTC
NA	TRBV15	TRBJ1-3	NA	CATSGSTGNTIYF	TGTGCCACCAGCGGATCGACTGGAAACACCATATATTTT
NA	TRBV7-9	TRBJ2-7	TRBD2	CASSLVAGVAEQYF	TGTGCCAGCAGCTTAGTAGCGGGAGTAGCCGAGCAGTACTTC
NA	TRBV4-3	TRBJ2-5	NA	CASSQTTGLGTQYF	TGCGCCAGCAGCCAAACGACAGGATTGGGGACCCAGTACTTC
NA	TRBV5-1	TRBJ2-5	TRBD1	CASSSGQVQETQYF	TGCGCCAGCAGCTCGGGACAGGTCCAAGAGACCCAGTACTTC
once	TRBV2	TRBJ1-1	NA	CATRDQLAGGAEAFF	TGTGCAACCCGGGATCAACTCGCCGGGGGCGCTGAAGCTTTCTTT
NA	TRBV28	TRBJ2-6	NA	CASIDRSGANVLTF	TGTGCCAGCATTGATCGCTCTGGGGCCAACGTCCTGACTTTC
NA	TRBV10-3	TRBJ1-4	NA	CAISVSQGQWEKLFF	TGTGCCATCAGTGTTTCCCAGGGGCAGTGGGAAAAACTGTTTTTT
NA	TRBV5-6	TRBJ1-1	TRBD1	CASSPLAGTGDVEAFF	TGTGCCAGCAGCCCCCTAGCCGGGACAGGGGATGTTGAAGCTTTCTTT
few	TRBV5-1	TRBJ1-5	NA	CASSLEGGTNQPQHF	TGCGCCAGCAGCTTGGAAGGGGGAACCAATCAGCCCCAGCATTTT
NA	TRBV4-2	TRBJ1-1	TRBD1	CASSQPQGAWAEAFF	TGTGCCAGCAGCCAACCACAGGGGGCCTGGGCTGAAGCTTTCTTT
NA	TRBV28	TRBJ1-5	NA	CASRMGGGVGNQPQHF	TGTGCCAGCAGAATGGGGGGAGGGGTCGGTAATCAGCCCCAGCATTTT
NA	TRBV19	TRBJ1-2	NA	CASSIGQSNYGYTF	TGTGCCAGTAGTATAGGACAAAGTAACTATGGCTACACCTTC
once	TRBV11-1	TRBJ1-1	NA	CASSLVGEANTEAFF	TGTGCCAGCAGCTTAGTTGGGGAGGCGAACACTGAAGCTTTCTTT
NA	TRBV7-9	TRBJ2-2	TRBD1	CASSHRTGQGDTGELFF	TGTGCCAGCAGCCACCGGACGGGACAGGGGGACACCGGGGAGCTGTTTTTT
NA	TRBV28	TRBJ2-3	NA	CASSLAPDTQYF	TGTGCCAGCAGCTTAGCCCCCGATACGCAGTATTTT
NA	TRBV7-7	TRBJ1-3	TRBD1	CAGENPDRGPSGNTIYF	TGTGCCGGAGAGAACCCGGACAGGGGGCCTTCTGGAAACACCATATATTTT
NA	TRBV2	TRBJ1-1	TRBD1	CASSGGQGDTEAFF	TGTGCCAGCAGTGGGGGACAGGGGGACACTGAAGCTTTCTTT
NA	TRBV6-9	TRBJ2-7	NA	CASSVGNRGYEQYF	TGTGCCAGCAGTGTCGGAAATCGGGGTTACGAGCAGTACTTC
once	TRBV5-5	TRBJ1-5	NA	CASSSEGNQPQHF	TGTGCCAGCAGCTCTGAGGGGAATCAGCCCCAGCATTTT
NA	TRBV28	TRBJ2-7	NA	CASSLENEQYF	TGTGCCAGCAGTCTCGAGAACGAGCAGTACTTC